These T cell receptor beta chains were read from a single sample in a study of neurological immune-mediated disorders. MiXCR, run by TCRdb on the 5' RACE reads, gives a single entry per CDR3 protein. The sample carries tens of thousands of distinct CDR3 sequences, roughly 3.5% recorded once. The sequencing sample was made of PBMCs. Receptor source: a young man with multiple sclerosis. Both conserved end residues are part of each CDR3. D genes are given only for firm matches.

V,D,J,CDR3
TRBV6-1,NA,TRBJ2-1,CASSEGQAAPSEQFF
TRBV7-9,NA,TRBJ2-7,CASSSSSEGGYEQYF
TRBV11-3,NA,TRBJ2-7,CASSLDGTEQYF
TRBV28,TRBD2,TRBJ2-7,CASSSTSLADYEQYF
TRBV21-1,NA,TRBJ2-3,CASSKLREADTQYF
TRBV10-3,NA,TRBJ1-1,CAISERAENTEAFF
TRBV29-1,TRBD2,TRBJ2-7,CSVAPAGVNEQYF
TRBV9,NA,TRBJ1-5,CASSVGGSNQPQHF
TRBV6-5,NA,TRBJ1-4,CASSPGEREKLFF
TRBV5-5,TRBD1,TRBJ2-5,CASSLRQGVYQETQYF
TRBV20-1,NA,TRBJ1-1,CSAGRRDRGSNTEAFF
TRBV29-1,TRBD1,TRBJ2-2,CSVSYKSGTGAGELFF
TRBV5-1,TRBD1,TRBJ2-7,CASRTGTGGSYEQYF
TRBV12-3/TRBV12-4,NA,TRBJ1-1,CASSPQTKGTEAFF
TRBV12-3/TRBV12-4,NA,TRBJ1-5,CASSPDGGNNQPQHF
TRBV15,TRBD1,TRBJ1-1,CATSRVQGARTEAFF
TRBV7-9,NA,TRBJ2-7,CASSLGNRPYEQYF
TRBV3-1,TRBD2,TRBJ2-3,CASSLTSGGLSTDTQYF
TRBV7-9,NA,TRBJ2-5,CATPEYVGNQETQYF
TRBV5-1,NA,TRBJ1-2,CASSAGSRGFANYGYTF
TRBV18,TRBD2,TRBJ2-1,CASSPRASGSSYNEQFF
TRBV2,TRBD1,TRBJ1-1,CASSGGTGMFTEAFF
TRBV20-1,NA,TRBJ1-1,CSARGTNWVTEAFF
TRBV27,NA,TRBJ2-3,CASKQRSTDTQYF
TRBV4-1,NA,TRBJ2-7,CASSQGQTYEQYF
TRBV5-1,NA,TRBJ1-1,CASSSLRRNTEAFF
TRBV7-2,NA,TRBJ1-1,CASSSSSPEAFF
TRBV5-1,TRBD1,TRBJ1-5,CASRRGTGGSNQPQHF
TRBV5-1,TRBD1,TRBJ1-1,CASSLGQGRGSSTEAFF
TRBV7-6,NA,TRBJ2-2,CASSLMGQNTGELFF
TRBV20-1,NA,TRBJ2-7,CSARPYQGLGYEQYF
TRBV7-6,TRBD1,TRBJ1-2,CASSPSGTGGVYGYTF
TRBV28,TRBD2,TRBJ2-3,CASSLGAGVRADTQYF
TRBV5-6,TRBD2,TRBJ2-4,CASSVAGGPNIQYF
TRBV20-1,NA,TRBJ1-4,CSAPSARGTNEKLFF
TRBV6-1,NA,TRBJ2-5,CASSYTGRETQYF
TRBV28,NA,TRBJ2-1,CASRVGGGRSHNEQFF
TRBV6-2/TRBV6-3,NA,TRBJ1-1,CASSYSRTDMNTEAFF
TRBV4-1,NA,TRBJ1-5,CASSQGETGYSNQPQHF
TRBV20-1,TRBD1,TRBJ1-6,CSALDGQGPNSPLHF
TRBV7-9,NA,TRBJ1-2,CASSLSGLNGYTF
TRBV7-2,NA,TRBJ2-3,CASSLEVSEFTDTQYF
TRBV5-1,NA,TRBJ2-3,CASSAGGTDTQYF
TRBV12-3/TRBV12-4,NA,TRBJ1-1,CASSLIRTWGTEAFF
TRBV7-2,NA,TRBJ1-1,CASRLVGAGTEAFF
TRBV29-1,NA,TRBJ2-5,CSVEDVVDGKTQYF
TRBV30,NA,TRBJ2-1,CAWSSPNEQFF
TRBV28,NA,TRBJ2-7,CASRADYEQYF
TRBV4-1,NA,TRBJ2-1,CASTQDYNEQFF
TRBV20-1,TRBD1,TRBJ1-1,CSPGGRVTEAFF
TRBV5-1,NA,TRBJ2-1,CASSFRGPTYNEQFF
TRBV5-1,NA,TRBJ2-1,CASRLLVSGASRNEQFF
TRBV7-6,NA,TRBJ2-2,CASSLEGTGELFF
TRBV6-6,NA,TRBJ1-1,CASSPDRTLNTEAFF